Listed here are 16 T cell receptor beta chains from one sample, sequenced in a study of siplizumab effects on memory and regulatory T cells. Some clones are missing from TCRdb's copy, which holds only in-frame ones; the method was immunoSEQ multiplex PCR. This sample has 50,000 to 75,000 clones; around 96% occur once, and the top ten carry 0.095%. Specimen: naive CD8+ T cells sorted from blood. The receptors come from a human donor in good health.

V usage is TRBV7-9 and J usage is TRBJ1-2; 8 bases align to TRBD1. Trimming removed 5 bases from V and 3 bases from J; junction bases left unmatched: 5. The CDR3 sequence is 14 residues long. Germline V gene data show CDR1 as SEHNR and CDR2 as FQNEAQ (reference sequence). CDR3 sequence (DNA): TGTGCCAGCAGCCCGATGGACAGGGACTATGGCTACACCTTC. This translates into CASSPMDRDYGYTF.

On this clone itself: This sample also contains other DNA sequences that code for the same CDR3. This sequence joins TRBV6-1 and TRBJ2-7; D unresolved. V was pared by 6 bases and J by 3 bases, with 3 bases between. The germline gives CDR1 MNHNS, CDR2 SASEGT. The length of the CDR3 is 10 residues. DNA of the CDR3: TGTGCCAGCAGGGACTACGAGCAGTACTTC. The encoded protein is CASRDYEQYF.

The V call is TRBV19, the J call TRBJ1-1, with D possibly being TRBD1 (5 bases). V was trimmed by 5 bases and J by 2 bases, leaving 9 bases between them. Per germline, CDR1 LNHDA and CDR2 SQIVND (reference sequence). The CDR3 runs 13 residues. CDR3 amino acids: CASSWDGNTEAFF. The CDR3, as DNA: TGTGCCAGTAGTTGGGACGGAAACACTGAAGCTTTCTTT.

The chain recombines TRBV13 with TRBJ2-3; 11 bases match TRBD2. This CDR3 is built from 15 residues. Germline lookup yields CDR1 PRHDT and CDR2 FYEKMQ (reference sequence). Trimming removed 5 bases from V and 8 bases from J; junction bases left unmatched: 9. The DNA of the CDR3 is TGTGCCAGCAGCCCACAGACTAGCGGGGAGGGTACGCAGTATTTT. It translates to CASSPQTSGEGTQYF. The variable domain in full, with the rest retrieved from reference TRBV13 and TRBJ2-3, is AAGVIQSPRHLIKEKRETATLKCYPIPRHDTVYWYQQGPGQDPQFLISFYEKMQSDKGSIPDRFSAQQFSDYHSELNMSSLELGDSALYFCASSPQTSGEGTQYFGPGTRLTVL.

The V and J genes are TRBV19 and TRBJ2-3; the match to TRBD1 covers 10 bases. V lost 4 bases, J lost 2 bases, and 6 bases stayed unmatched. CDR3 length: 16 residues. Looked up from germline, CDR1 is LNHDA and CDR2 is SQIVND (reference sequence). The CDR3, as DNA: TGTGCCAGTAGTACGGGGACAGGGGACTTCACAGATACGCAGTATTTT. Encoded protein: CASSTGTGDFTDTQYF.

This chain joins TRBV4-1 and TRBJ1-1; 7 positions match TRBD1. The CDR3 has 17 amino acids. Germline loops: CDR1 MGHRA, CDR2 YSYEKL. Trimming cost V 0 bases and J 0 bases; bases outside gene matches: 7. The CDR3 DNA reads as TGCGCCAGCAGCCAAGATCTTTTACAGGGGATGAACACTGAAGCTTTCTTT. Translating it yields CASSQDLLQGMNTEAFF.

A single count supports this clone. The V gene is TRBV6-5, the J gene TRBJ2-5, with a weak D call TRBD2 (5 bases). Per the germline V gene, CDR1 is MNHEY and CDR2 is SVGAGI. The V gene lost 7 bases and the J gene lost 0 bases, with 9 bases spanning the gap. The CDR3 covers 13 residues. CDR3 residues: CASTRGYQETQYF. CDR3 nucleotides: TGTGCCAGCACCCGAGGGTACCAAGAGACCCAGTACTTC.

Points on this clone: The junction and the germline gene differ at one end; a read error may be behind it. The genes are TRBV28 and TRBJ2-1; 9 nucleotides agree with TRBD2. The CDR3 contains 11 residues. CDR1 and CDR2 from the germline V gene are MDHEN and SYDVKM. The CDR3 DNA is TGTGCCAGCAGATTAGCGGGGGTCCTGGTCTTC. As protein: CASRLAGVLVF.

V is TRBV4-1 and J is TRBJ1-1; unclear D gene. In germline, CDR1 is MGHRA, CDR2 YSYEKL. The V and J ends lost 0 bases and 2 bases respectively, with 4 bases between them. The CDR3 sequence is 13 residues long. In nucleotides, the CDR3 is TGCGCCAGCAGCCAAGACAGAAACACTGAAGCTTTCTTT. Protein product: CASSQDRNTEAFF.

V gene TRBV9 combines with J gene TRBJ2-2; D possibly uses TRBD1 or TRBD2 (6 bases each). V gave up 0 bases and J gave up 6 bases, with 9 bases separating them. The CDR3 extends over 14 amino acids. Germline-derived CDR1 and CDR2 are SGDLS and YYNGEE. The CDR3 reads CASSVGGGPGELFF. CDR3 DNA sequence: TGTGCCAGCAGCGTAGGTGGGGGGCCCGGGGAGCTGTTTTTT.

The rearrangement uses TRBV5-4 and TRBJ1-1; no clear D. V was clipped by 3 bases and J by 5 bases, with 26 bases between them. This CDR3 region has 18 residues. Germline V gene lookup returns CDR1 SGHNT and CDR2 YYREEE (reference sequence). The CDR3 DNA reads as TGTGCCAGCAGCTCACCAGATCGGGCTTTAAGGGATCGAACTGAAGCTTTCTTT. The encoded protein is CASSSPDRALRDRTEAFF.

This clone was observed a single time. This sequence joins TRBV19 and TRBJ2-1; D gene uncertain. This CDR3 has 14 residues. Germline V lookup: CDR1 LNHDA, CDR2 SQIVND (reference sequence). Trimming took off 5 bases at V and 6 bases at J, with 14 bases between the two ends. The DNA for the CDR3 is TGTGCCAGTAGTCCGGACCTAGGGCCCAATGAGCAGTTCTTC. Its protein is CASSPDLGPNEQFF.

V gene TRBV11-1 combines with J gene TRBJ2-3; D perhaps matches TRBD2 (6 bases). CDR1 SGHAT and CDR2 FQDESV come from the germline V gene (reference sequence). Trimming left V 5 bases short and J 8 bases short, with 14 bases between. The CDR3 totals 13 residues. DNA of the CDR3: TGTGCCAGCAGCCCTCAGGGAGGAGCTACGCAGTATTTT. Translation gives CASSPQGGATQYF.

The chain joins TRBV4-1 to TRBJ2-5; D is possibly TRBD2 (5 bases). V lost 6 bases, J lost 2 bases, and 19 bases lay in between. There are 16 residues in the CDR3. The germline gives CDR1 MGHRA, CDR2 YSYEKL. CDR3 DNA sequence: TGCGCCAGCAGTTTCCAAGGTTCCGGGGAGCAAGAGACCCAGTACTTC. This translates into CASSFQGSGEQETQYF.

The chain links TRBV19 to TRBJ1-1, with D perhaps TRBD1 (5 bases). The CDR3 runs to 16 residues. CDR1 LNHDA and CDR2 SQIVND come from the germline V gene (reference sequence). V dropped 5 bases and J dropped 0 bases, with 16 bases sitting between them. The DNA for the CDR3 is TGTGCCAGTAGTCATCCGGGGGTGGGTGTGAACACTGAAGCTTTCTTT. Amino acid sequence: CASSHPGVGVNTEAFF.

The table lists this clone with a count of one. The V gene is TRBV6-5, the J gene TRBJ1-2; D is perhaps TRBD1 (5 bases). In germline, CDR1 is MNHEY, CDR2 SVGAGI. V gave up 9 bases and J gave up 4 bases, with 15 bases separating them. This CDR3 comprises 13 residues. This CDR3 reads CASTAPDIYGYTF. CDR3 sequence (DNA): TGTGCCAGTACGGCCCCGGACATCTATGGCTACACCTTC.